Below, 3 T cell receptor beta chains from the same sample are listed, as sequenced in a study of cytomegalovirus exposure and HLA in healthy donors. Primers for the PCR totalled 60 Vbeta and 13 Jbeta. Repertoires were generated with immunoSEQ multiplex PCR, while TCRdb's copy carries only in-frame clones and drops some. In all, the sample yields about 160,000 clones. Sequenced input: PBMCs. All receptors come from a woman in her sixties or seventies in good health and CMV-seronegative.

The CDR3 DNA reads as TGTGCCAGCAGCTTGCCCTGGGGGCAGGGGGCTCGGAATGAGCAGTTCTTC. Translation gives CASSLPWGQGARNEQFF. V gene TRBV5-4 combines with J gene TRBJ2-1; 8 bases agree with TRBD1. The CDR3 totals 17 residues. Unmatched junction bases numbered 13, after V lost 1 base and J lost 7 bases. CDR1 and CDR2 (germline): SGHNT, YYREEE (reference sequence).

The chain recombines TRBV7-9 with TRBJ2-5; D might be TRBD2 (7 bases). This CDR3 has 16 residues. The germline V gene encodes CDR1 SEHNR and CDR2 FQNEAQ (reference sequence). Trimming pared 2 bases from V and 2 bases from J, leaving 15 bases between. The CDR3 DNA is TGTGCCAGCAGCTTACTCCGGGGGGCCCCTCAAGAGACCCAGTACTTC. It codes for CASSLLRGAPQETQYF.

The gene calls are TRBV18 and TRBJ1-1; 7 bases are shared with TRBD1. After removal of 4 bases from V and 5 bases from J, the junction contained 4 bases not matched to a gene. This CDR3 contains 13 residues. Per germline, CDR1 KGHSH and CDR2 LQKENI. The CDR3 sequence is CASSLRGDTEAFF. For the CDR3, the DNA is TGTGCCAGCTCACTCAGGGGGGATACTGAAGCTTTCTTT. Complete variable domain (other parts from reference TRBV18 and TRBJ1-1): NAGVMQNPRHLVRRRGQEARLRCSPMKGHSHVYWYRQLPEEGLKFMVYLQKENIIDESGMPKERFSAEFPKEGPSILRIQQVVRGDSAAYFCASSLRGDTEAFFGQGTRLTVV.